This record looks at one TCR beta chain sequence and its context. This entry belongs to a study of blood T cell repertoires in COVID-19. Residents of over 20 US areas, aged roughly 18 to 90 years, made up the participants. This table comes from immunoSEQ multiplex PCR, and its TCRdb copy is limited to in-frame clones, with some not included. The sample holds 200,000 to 300,000 clones, just over 85% seen once. The TCR sequence derives from a man in his forties who had recovered from COVID-19. Sequenced material: PBMCs or T cells enriched from blood (not recorded which).

The CDR3 sequence: CASSYSRDYNRQFF. In DNA, the CDR3 is TGTGCCAGCAGTTACAGCCGGGACTACAATAGGCAGTTCTTC. The chain has TRBV6-6 and TRBJ2-1; TRBD2 matches 7 bases. The J segment lost 12 bases and the V segment lost 2 bases, leaving 10 bases of the junction unmatched. From germline, CDR1 is MNHNY and CDR2 SVGAGI (reference sequence). The CDR3 spans 14 residues.